This is a list of T cell receptor beta chains from one sample in a study of T cell clonotyping in hematopoietic cell transplantation. The repertoire was sequenced with immunoSEQ multiplex PCR; TCRdb's copy has only in-frame clones and lacks some. Altogether under 14,000 clones are present, around 86% being singletons, with the ten largest covering 38%. The sequences come from PBMCs, collected 180 days after allogeneic stem cell transplant. Source of these receptors: a male patient aged 60 to 75 who had an allogeneic stem cell transplant from an unrelated donor, so the T cells may come from the graft donor. Some clones in this sample may be carry-over from other donors' samples. Each CDR3 is given with its conserved first and last residue. A D gene is named only where the DNA matches it firmly. Part of the rows lack a size; the others show once, few, many or a class for expanded clones.

CDR3nt	CDR3aa	abundance	j_gene	d_gene	v_gene
TGTGCCAGCAGCTTAGCATCAGGGGGTGGCTACACCTTC	CASSLASGGGYTF	NA	TRBJ1-2	TRBD1	TRBV7-9
TGTGCCAGCAGTTACTCCTCTACGTGGTACTCCTACGAGCAGTACTTC	CASSYSSTWYSYEQYF	once	TRBJ2-7	NA	TRBV6-7
TGTGCCAGCGGAATGGGTCCAGGGGACTATATGAATCAGCCCCAGCATTTT	CASGMGPGDYMNQPQHF	once	TRBJ1-5	NA	TRBV19
TGTGCCATCACACAGGGAGATTCACCCCTCCACTTT	CAITQGDSPLHF	NA	TRBJ1-6	NA	TRBV10-3
TGTGCCAGCAGTGGGGACAGGCTCGAGCAGTACTTC	CASSGDRLEQYF	NA	TRBJ2-7	TRBD1	TRBV6-5
TGTGCCAGCAGCTTGACAGGGGGCCAATCTGAAGCTTTCTTT	CASSLTGGQSEAFF	NA	TRBJ1-1	TRBD1	TRBV7-2
TGTGCCAGCAGTGAAGGCAGGGTATTCTCACCCCTCCACTTT	CASSEGRVFSPLHF	NA	TRBJ1-6	NA	TRBV6-1
TGTGCCAGCAGCGTAGGGAGGTACACCGGGGAGCTGTTTTTT	CASSVGRYTGELFF	NA	TRBJ2-2	NA	TRBV14
TGTGCCAGCAGCCCACTAGCGGGGGGCGGCCAAGAGACCCAGTACTTC	CASSPLAGGGQETQYF	NA	TRBJ2-5	TRBD2	TRBV7-9
TGTGCCAGCAGCTTATCGAGGGGGCGAGAAGCTTTCTTT	CASSLSRGREAFF	NA	TRBJ1-1	TRBD1	TRBV7-3
TGTGCCAGCAGCGGACAGGGGGCAGCTAATGAAAAACTGTTTTTT	CASSGQGAANEKLFF	NA	TRBJ1-4	TRBD1	TRBV7-2
TGTGCCAGCAGCGCGGACCCCCCGAGCTACGAGCAGTACTTC	CASSADPPSYEQYF	NA	TRBJ2-7	NA	TRBV9
TGTGCCAGCAGCTTAGCGTCAAACTGGAACACTGAAGCTTTCTTT	CASSLASNWNTEAFF	medium-sized	TRBJ1-1	NA	TRBV7-9
TGCGCCAGCAGCCTGTCTCCAGGGAGGGACTATGGCTACACCTTC	CASSLSPGRDYGYTF	NA	TRBJ1-2	NA	TRBV4-1
TGTGCCAGCAGGAATGGACAGATTTTGAACACTGAAGCTTTCTTT	CASRNGQILNTEAFF	NA	TRBJ1-1	NA	TRBV6-1
TGCGCCAGCAGCCCCTTAAGCACACTTTCTATGGTTAGCGGCTACACCTTC	CASSPLSTLSMVSGYTF	NA	TRBJ1-2	NA	TRBV4-3
TGTGCCAGCAGTTACGGGCCGACCAACACTGAAGCTTTCTTT	CASSYGPTNTEAFF	NA	TRBJ1-1	NA	TRBV6-5
TGTGCCAGCACCGACTTTAATGAAAAACTGTTTTTT	CASTDFNEKLFF	NA	TRBJ1-4	NA	TRBV7-9
TGCGCCAGCAGCTTGGCCGAGGGAACAGATACGCAGTATTTT	CASSLAEGTDTQYF	NA	TRBJ2-3	NA	TRBV5-1
TGTGCCAGCAGCCCCGGGGAGACTGAAGCTTTCTTT	CASSPGETEAFF	NA	TRBJ1-1	NA	TRBV9
TGTGCCAGCAGCTTGCAGGGTCAGCCCCAGCATTTT	CASSLQGQPQHF	NA	TRBJ1-5	NA	TRBV5-6
TGTGCCAGCAGCCGTCTGGGGACAGGGGATTCACCCCTCCACTTT	CASSRLGTGDSPLHF	NA	TRBJ1-6	TRBD1	TRBV11-2
TGCGCCAGCAGCCGACGGACCCTGGACGCTAACTATGGCTACACCTTC	CASSRRTLDANYGYTF	NA	TRBJ1-2	NA	TRBV4-3